The rows below give T cell receptor beta chains drawn from one sample of a study of tumor T cells in aggressive B-cell lymphoma. Profiled with immunoSEQ multiplex PCR; TCRdb holds only in-frame clones, not every one. In the table there are 4,500 or so clones, roughly 80% of which are singletons. The sequencing sample was made of tumor tissue. These receptors were taken from an adult with diffuse large B cell lymphoma. CDR3s leave out the opening cysteine and the closing phenylalanine or tryptophan.

j_call | v_call | cdr3_aa
TRBJ1-1 | TRBV11-2 | ASSLNTEAF
TRBJ2-2 | TRBV19 | ASSMRSGELF
TRBJ1-2 | TRBV4-1 | ASSQDRGYYGYT
TRBJ1-5 | TRBV18 | ASSLTGTADNQPQH
TRBJ2-5 | TRBV13 | ASSLAGLQETQY
TRBJ1-2 | TRBV29-1 | SVRGQGTYGYT
TRBJ1-1 | TRBV5-4 | ASSFEWEVVAF
TRBJ1-1 | TRBV30 | AWSPPGLAEAF
TRBJ2-7 | TRBV11-2 | ASSLDRTGYKQY
TRBJ1-2 | TRBV9 | ASSVRRGGWYGYT
TRBJ1-6 | TRBV28 | ASSFGGNNSPLH
TRBJ2-5 | TRBV19 | ASSGTRGRETQY
TRBJ1-6 | TRBV27 | ASSRDRSPLH
. | TRBV28 | ASSRQGINEQY
TRBJ1-5 | TRBV4-2 | ASSRDRGNKPQH
TRBJ1-2 | TRBV6-1 | ASSETGWYGYT
TRBJ1-1 | TRBV18 | ASSPPNAGTEAF
TRBJ1-1 | TRBV5-5 | ASSSDRGTEAF
TRBJ1-1 | TRBV5-1 | ASSRGGPEAF